A selection of T cell receptor beta chains follows, all from one sample in a study of shared clonotypes between healthy human individuals. Repertoires were generated with immunoSEQ multiplex PCR, while TCRdb's copy carries only in-frame clones and drops some. The data show about 990,000 clones, roughly 74% seen once. Sequencing was done on a sample of memory CD4+ T cells from PBMCs. These receptors all stem from a man in his late teens or twenties in good health. Some clones in this sample may be carry-over from other donors' samples. The CDR3 runs from the conserved cysteine through the conserved F or W. Each record gives: CDR3 protein, J gene, V gene.

CASSSWGAHSTDTQYF	TRBJ2-3	TRBV6-5
CASSSGIRGANVLTF	TRBJ2-6	TRBV28
CASSHAGLAGYNEQFF	TRBJ2-1	TRBV4-2
CSVEAEDRGDEQYF	TRBJ2-7	TRBV29-1
CASSLLPGADNEQFF	TRBJ2-1	TRBV5-1
CASSPQGPGKETQYF	TRBJ2-5	TRBV7-3
CASSLRTGADEQFF	TRBJ2-1	TRBV7-6
CASSSTRGGNEQFF	TRBJ2-1	TRBV28
CATSRGGQGTGGYTF	TRBJ1-2	TRBV15
CAWSERDTGNTIYF	TRBJ1-3	TRBV30
CASSIFLDGEAFF	TRBJ1-1	TRBV19
CASTETGWSNQPQHF	TRBJ1-5	TRBV21-1
CASSLGPRGLNTIYF	TRBJ1-3	TRBV7-2
CASSFVPRANTGELFF	TRBJ2-2	TRBV27
CASSRLAVQETQYF	TRBJ2-5	TRBV27
CASSLRQASGELFF	TRBJ2-2	TRBV7-3
CASSIELASFREQFF	TRBJ2-1	TRBV19
CASRREAYGYTF	TRBJ1-2	TRBV25-1
CAISGEQGSEKLFF	TRBJ1-4	TRBV10-3
CASSVTPSSYEQYF	TRBJ2-7	TRBV9
CSARKETQYF	TRBJ2-5	TRBV20-1
CASSYSGGINTEAFF	TRBJ1-1	TRBV6-5
CSAGPGGYTF	TRBJ1-2	TRBV20-1
CASSLAGQGLGYGYTF	TRBJ1-2	TRBV5-5
CASSYSDQPQHF	TRBJ1-5	TRBV6-6
CASSSTDLGVKNIQYF	TRBJ2-4	TRBV7-9
CSASSYEQYF	TRBJ2-7	TRBV20-1
CASSLEPGQTNEKLFF	TRBJ1-4	TRBV5-1
CASRRTGWGEKLFF	TRBJ1-4	TRBV28
CASPTVGGGREEQYF	TRBJ2-7	TRBV6-1
CASSATRGTEAFF	TRBJ1-1	TRBV6-1
CATSRNRGFDEQYF	TRBJ2-7	TRBV15
CASSLSRDAFF	TRBJ1-1	TRBV28
CASMLAGDEQFF	TRBJ2-1	TRBV2
CASSVSFETQYF	TRBJ2-5	TRBV9
CASSAGGLGETQYF	TRBJ2-5	TRBV6-1
CASSYLGSTGELFF	TRBJ2-2	TRBV7-9
CASSLTPGNTEAFF	TRBJ1-1	TRBV7-3
CASSLVGTEDQPQHF	TRBJ1-5	TRBV7-2
CASSLVGTAGELFF	TRBJ2-2	TRBV5-1
CASSPQEATNEKLFF	TRBJ1-4	TRBV4-1
CASSQRDRNTEAFF	TRBJ1-1	TRBV7-9
CASSRTGGDTEAFF	TRBJ1-1	TRBV6-5
CASSLILDGLSSYEQYF	TRBJ2-7	TRBV5-1
CASSEGDRGMNGYTF	TRBJ1-2	TRBV2
CASRPAGDQPYEQYF	TRBJ2-7	TRBV6-6
CASSEGARYEQYF	TRBJ2-7	TRBV10-1
CASSPAGGRARGSVVGITGELFF	TRBJ2-2	TRBV21-1
CASITNRAGGWGDTQYF	TRBJ2-3	TRBV27